A selection of T cell receptor beta chains follows, all from one sample in a study of metastatic and nonmetastatic thyroid tumors. From the PCR reads, TCRdb re-called clones with MiXCR. In the table there are about 34,000 clones, about 16% of which are singletons. Specimen: blood. The source is a female donor with papillary thyroid cancer or a benign thyroid nodule (not recorded which). Some clones in this sample may be carry-over from other donors' samples. CDR3s include the opening cysteine and the closing phenylalanine or tryptophan. D genes are given only for firm matches. Where a row states a size, it is once, few, many or the class of an expanded clone; other rows omit it.

CDR3nt: TGTGCCAGCGGGTTAGCGGCAGAGACCCAGTACTTC
CDR3aa: CASGLAAETQYF
abundance: many
j_gene: TRBJ2-5
v_gene: TRBV2
d_gene: NA

CDR3nt: TGCAGTGCCACCGTGCGGGAGCAAGAGACCCGGTACTTC
CDR3aa: CSATVREQETRYF
abundance: NA
j_gene: TRBJ2-5
v_gene: TRBV20-1
d_gene: TRBD2

CDR3nt: TGTGCCAGCAGCTGGGAGGGGGATGAGCAGTTCTTC
CDR3aa: CASSWEGDEQFF
abundance: many
j_gene: TRBJ2-1
v_gene: TRBV7-8
d_gene: NA

CDR3nt: TGCAGTGCTAGTGACAACAGGGGGGGGGAGACCCAGTACTTC
CDR3aa: CSASDNRGGETQYF
abundance: many
j_gene: TRBJ2-5
v_gene: TRBV20-1
d_gene: NA

CDR3nt: TGTGCCAGCAGCCCCGGCGGCTTTGACTATTACAATGAGCAGTTCTTC
CDR3aa: CASSPGGFDYYNEQFF
abundance: many
j_gene: TRBJ2-1
v_gene: TRBV4-2
d_gene: NA

CDR3nt: TGTGCCAGAAGGGACTCCCCTAGCGGGAGGGCCAATGAGCCGTTCTTC
CDR3aa: CARRDSPSGRANEPFF
abundance: once
j_gene: TRBJ2-1
v_gene: TRBV9
d_gene: TRBD2

CDR3nt: TGTGCCAGCAATGACCCCGGTACTAGCGGGAGTCGGGTGCAGTACTTC
CDR3aa: CASNDPGTSGSRVQYF
abundance: few
j_gene: TRBJ2-7
v_gene: TRBV25-1
d_gene: TRBD2

CDR3nt: TGCAGCTGGAGGGAAGGGGGTTACAATGAGCAGTTCTTC
CDR3aa: CSWREGGYNEQFF
abundance: many
j_gene: TRBJ2-1
v_gene: TRBV20-1
d_gene: NA

CDR3nt: TGTGCCAGCACCCATCAAGCGGGGGGTGCGGGCTACGAGCAGTACTTC
CDR3aa: CASTHQAGGAGYEQYF
abundance: medium-sized
j_gene: TRBJ2-7
v_gene: TRBV6-1
d_gene: TRBD2

CDR3nt: TGTGCCAGCAGCCAAACGAGGGGGAGGGGCGATGAAGCTTTCTTT
CDR3aa: CASSQTRGRGDEAFF
abundance: many
j_gene: TRBJ1-1
v_gene: TRBV14
d_gene: NA

CDR3nt: TGCGCCAGCAGAGGCAGGGGGCAGGCTGGAAACACCATATATTTT
CDR3aa: CASRGRGQAGNTIYF
abundance: medium-sized
j_gene: TRBJ1-3
v_gene: TRBV10-1
d_gene: TRBD1

CDR3nt: TGCGCAAGCAGGCAGGGGAACACTGAAGCTTTCTTT
CDR3aa: CASRQGNTEAFF
abundance: few
j_gene: TRBJ1-1
v_gene: TRBV10-2
d_gene: NA

CDR3nt: TGTGCCTGGAGTTTAGGACAGGGTTCGAAGGGCTACACCTTC
CDR3aa: CAWSLGQGSKGYTF
abundance: NA
j_gene: TRBJ1-2
v_gene: TRBV30
d_gene: TRBD1

CDR3nt: TGTGCCAGCAGCCCCAGAGTTGCAATGAACACTGAAGCTTTCTTT
CDR3aa: CASSPRVAMNTEAFF
abundance: many
j_gene: TRBJ1-1
v_gene: TRBV6-1
d_gene: NA

CDR3nt: TGCAGTGCCCCCCCCGGATTTTTC
CDR3aa: CSAPPGFF
abundance: NA
j_gene: TRBJ1-2
v_gene: TRBV20-1
d_gene: NA

CDR3nt: TGTGCCAGCAGGACCCTCTGGCGGGAGGTCGGTAGGAATGAGCAGTTCTTC
CDR3aa: CASRTLWREVGRNEQFF
abundance: many
j_gene: TRBJ2-1
v_gene: TRBV6-5
d_gene: TRBD2

CDR3nt: TGTGCCAGCAGCCCCGTGACTAGCGACACATATACGCAGTATTTT
CDR3aa: CASSPVTSDTYTQYF
abundance: few
j_gene: TRBJ2-3
v_gene: TRBV6-2/TRBV6-3
d_gene: TRBD2

CDR3nt: TGTGCCAGCAGCTCGCAGACCGGGACAGGGGGCACTGAAGCTTTCTTT
CDR3aa: CASSSQTGTGGTEAFF
abundance: many
j_gene: TRBJ1-1
v_gene: TRBV11-2
d_gene: TRBD1

CDR3nt: TGTGCCAGCAGGGTTTTAGCGGGAGGTTACAATGAGCAGTTCTTC
CDR3aa: CASRVLAGGYNEQFF
abundance: many
j_gene: TRBJ2-1
v_gene: TRBV6-1
d_gene: TRBD2

CDR3nt: TGTGCCAGTAGTCCCTCCGGGGCGGGCAATCAGCCCCAGCATTTT
CDR3aa: CASSPSGAGNQPQHF
abundance: many
j_gene: TRBJ1-5
v_gene: TRBV19
d_gene: NA

CDR3nt: TGCGCCAGCAGCCAAGACGGCAGGGCTTGGCAGCCCCAGCATTTT
CDR3aa: CASSQDGRAWQPQHF
abundance: NA
j_gene: TRBJ1-5
v_gene: TRBV4-1
d_gene: NA

CDR3nt: TGTGCCAGCAGCTTAGCTCAGGGAACTGAAGCTTTCTTT
CDR3aa: CASSLAQGTEAFF
abundance: many
j_gene: TRBJ1-1
v_gene: TRBV7-9
d_gene: NA

CDR3nt: TGCGCCAGCAGCGACAGGGTGACAAACGAGCAGTACTTC
CDR3aa: CASSDRVTNEQYF
abundance: medium-sized
j_gene: TRBJ2-7
v_gene: TRBV4-1
d_gene: TRBD1

CDR3nt: TGTGCCAGCAGTTTAGGGAGCGAGCAGTACTTC
CDR3aa: CASSLGSEQYF
abundance: NA
j_gene: TRBJ2-7
v_gene: TRBV28
d_gene: NA

CDR3nt: TGCAGTGCTAGTTTAGCGGGAGCAGTATCCTACGAGCAGTACTTC
CDR3aa: CSASLAGAVSYEQYF
abundance: many
j_gene: TRBJ2-7
v_gene: TRBV20-1
d_gene: TRBD2

CDR3nt: TGCAGCTTTTCTGGCCCGGGCACAGAGACCCAGTACTTC
CDR3aa: CSFSGPGTETQYF
abundance: many
j_gene: TRBJ2-5
v_gene: TRBV29-1
d_gene: NA

CDR3nt: TGTGCCAGCAGTTACAGGCCTCTCTTTTCCGCGAACACCGGGGAGCTGTTTTTT
CDR3aa: CASSYRPLFSANTGELFF
abundance: many
j_gene: TRBJ2-2
v_gene: TRBV6-5
d_gene: NA

CDR3nt: TGTGCCAGCAGCTCCTATAAAGGAGGCAATCAGCCCCAGCATTTT
CDR3aa: CASSSYKGGNQPQHF
abundance: many
j_gene: TRBJ1-5
v_gene: TRBV7-8
d_gene: NA

CDR3nt: TGTGCCGGGAGGGGAGCACTAGGCTACACCTTC
CDR3aa: CAGRGALGYTF
abundance: many
j_gene: TRBJ1-2
v_gene: TRBV19
d_gene: NA

CDR3nt: TGTGCCAGCAGTTTAGGGGGGGCCCAACCTGGGGCCAACGTCCTGACTTTC
CDR3aa: CASSLGGAQPGANVLTF
abundance: many
j_gene: TRBJ2-6
v_gene: TRBV28
d_gene: NA

CDR3nt: TGTGCCAGCAGCTTAGCAGTGGGTTTCTGCGAGCAGTACTTC
CDR3aa: CASSLAVGFCEQYF
abundance: NA
j_gene: TRBJ2-7
v_gene: TRBV7-2
d_gene: NA

CDR3nt: TGTGCCAGCAGCTTAGGGATGGGGGCGGGAGTCATTGAGCAGTTCTTC
CDR3aa: CASSLGMGAGVIEQFF
abundance: NA
j_gene: TRBJ2-1
v_gene: TRBV11-2
d_gene: NA

CDR3nt: TGTGCCAGCAGTCCAACCTCCTTTAGGCCAGATACGCAGTATTTT
CDR3aa: CASSPTSFRPDTQYF
abundance: many
j_gene: TRBJ2-3
v_gene: TRBV28
d_gene: NA

CDR3nt: TGTGCCAGCAGCCGACATACAGGTGGTGTCGCTGAAGCTTTCTTT
CDR3aa: CASSRHTGGVAEAFF
abundance: few
j_gene: TRBJ1-1
v_gene: TRBV28
d_gene: NA

CDR3nt: TGTGCCAGCAGGCGGGAGGACAATGAGCAGTTCTTC
CDR3aa: CASRREDNEQFF
abundance: many
j_gene: TRBJ2-1
v_gene: TRBV7-9
d_gene: TRBD2

CDR3nt: TGTGCCTGGAAACAGTCGGGGACGGGGAAAGCTTTCTTT
CDR3aa: CAWKQSGTGKAFF
abundance: NA
j_gene: TRBJ1-1
v_gene: TRBV30
d_gene: NA

CDR3nt: TGTGCCAGCTCACCGCACATCGTTAAGGACGGGAGCTCCTACGAGCAGTACTTC
CDR3aa: CASSPHIVKDGSSYEQYF
abundance: many
j_gene: TRBJ2-7
v_gene: TRBV18
d_gene: NA

CDR3nt: TGTGCCAGCAGGTACTTAGCCCACACCGGGGAGCTGTTTTTT
CDR3aa: CASRYLAHTGELFF
abundance: many
j_gene: TRBJ2-2
v_gene: TRBV2
d_gene: NA

CDR3nt: TGTGCCAGCAGTCGGAGGAATTATGGCTACACCTTC
CDR3aa: CASSRRNYGYTF
abundance: many
j_gene: TRBJ1-2
v_gene: TRBV6-1
d_gene: NA

CDR3nt: TGTGCCAGTAGTATAGAAAGGGGACACCGAAACACTGAAGCTTTCTTT
CDR3aa: CASSIERGHRNTEAFF
abundance: many
j_gene: TRBJ1-1
v_gene: TRBV19
d_gene: NA

CDR3nt: TGTGCCAGCAGTCTAATTCCGGGACAGGGGATTTTTACGCAGTATTTT
CDR3aa: CASSLIPGQGIFTQYF
abundance: many
j_gene: TRBJ2-3
v_gene: TRBV6-1
d_gene: TRBD1

CDR3nt: TGTGCCAGCAGCGGAGGACAGGGGCCGCAAGAGACCCAGTACTTC
CDR3aa: CASSGGQGPQETQYF
abundance: many
j_gene: TRBJ2-5
v_gene: TRBV9
d_gene: TRBD1

CDR3nt: TGTGCCAGCACCCCGGGCTCCAGCAATGAGCAGTTCTTC
CDR3aa: CASTPGSSNEQFF
abundance: many
j_gene: TRBJ2-1
v_gene: TRBV6-1
d_gene: NA

CDR3nt: TGCAGTGCTAGCATCGGAGTTCGACAAGAGACCCAGTACTTC
CDR3aa: CSASIGVRQETQYF
abundance: many
j_gene: TRBJ2-5
v_gene: TRBV20-1
d_gene: NA

CDR3nt: TGTGCCAGCAGCTTAGGCCTCGACAGGGGCCATCAGCCCCAGCATTTT
CDR3aa: CASSLGLDRGHQPQHF
abundance: many
j_gene: TRBJ1-5
v_gene: TRBV11-2
d_gene: TRBD1

CDR3nt: TGCGCCACCGAACCCACAGGGAATTCACCCCTCCACTTT
CDR3aa: CATEPTGNSPLHF
abundance: many
j_gene: TRBJ1-6
v_gene: TRBV10-2
d_gene: NA

CDR3nt: TGCAGCGTTGTAGCCCAGGACACTGAAGCTTTCTTT
CDR3aa: CSVVAQDTEAFF
abundance: many
j_gene: TRBJ1-1
v_gene: TRBV29-1
d_gene: NA

CDR3nt: TGCAGCGTCGGCCGGGACGGCAATCAGCCCCAGCATTTT
CDR3aa: CSVGRDGNQPQHF
abundance: many
j_gene: TRBJ1-5
v_gene: TRBV29-1
d_gene: NA

CDR3nt: TGTGCCAGCAGTTCCCCAGGGGAGGTCTCTGGGGCCAACGTCCTGACTTTC
CDR3aa: CASSSPGEVSGANVLTF
abundance: many
j_gene: TRBJ2-6
v_gene: TRBV28
d_gene: NA

CDR3nt: TGCGCCAGCAGTACGATTCAGGGGAGCAATGAGCAGTTCTTC
CDR3aa: CASSTIQGSNEQFF
abundance: medium-sized
j_gene: TRBJ2-1
v_gene: TRBV5-1
d_gene: NA

CDR3nt: TGTGCCAGCAGTGTCGGGACTAGCGGAGTCGATCATTACTTC
CDR3aa: CASSVGTSGVDHYF
abundance: NA
j_gene: TRBJ2-7
v_gene: TRBV28
d_gene: TRBD2

CDR3nt: TGCAGTGCTACCCCGGGACAGGGAGTTACGCAGTATTTT
CDR3aa: CSATPGQGVTQYF
abundance: medium-sized
j_gene: TRBJ2-3
v_gene: TRBV20-1
d_gene: TRBD1

CDR3nt: TGTGCCAGTACGGACATAACGGGTGAAAAACTGTTTTTT
CDR3aa: CASTDITGEKLFF
abundance: many
j_gene: TRBJ1-4
v_gene: TRBV19
d_gene: NA

CDR3nt: TGTGCCAGCAGCCCCTGTACTACTACCTACGAGCAGTACTTC
CDR3aa: CASSPCTTTYEQYF
abundance: NA
j_gene: TRBJ2-7
v_gene: TRBV11-2
d_gene: NA